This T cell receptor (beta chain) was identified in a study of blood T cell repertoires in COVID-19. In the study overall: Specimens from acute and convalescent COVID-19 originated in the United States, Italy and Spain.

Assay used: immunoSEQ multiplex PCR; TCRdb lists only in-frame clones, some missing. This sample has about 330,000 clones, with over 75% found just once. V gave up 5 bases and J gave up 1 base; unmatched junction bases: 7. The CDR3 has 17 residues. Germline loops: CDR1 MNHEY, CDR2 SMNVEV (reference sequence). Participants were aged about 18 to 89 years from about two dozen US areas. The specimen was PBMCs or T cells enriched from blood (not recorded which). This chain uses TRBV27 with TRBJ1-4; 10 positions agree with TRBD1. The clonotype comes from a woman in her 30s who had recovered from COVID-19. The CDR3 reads CASSPNGQGVTNEKLFF. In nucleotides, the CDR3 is TGTGCCAGCAGTCCCAATGGACAGGGGGTAACTAATGAAAAACTGTTTTTT.